This T cell receptor beta chain was sequenced for a study of cytomegalovirus exposure and HLA in healthy donors. The PCR ran on 60 Vbeta and 13 Jbeta primers. The assay was immunoSEQ multiplex PCR, and TCRdb's table has in-frame clones only and misses some. The profile shows roughly 76,000 clones, roughly 78% of them singletons. Germline lookup yields CDR1 SNHLY and CDR2 FYNNEI. The CDR3 is made up of 14 amino acids. The V end was cut by 4 bases, the J end by 5 bases, with 11 bases between. Sequenced input: PBMCs. The sequence was obtained from a man aged 30 to 39 in good health and CMV-seronegative. The V call is TRBV2, the J call TRBJ2-2, with TRBD1 as a possible D gene (6 bases). The CDR3 DNA sequence: TGTGCCAGCAGTGTGGACAGTGATACCGGGGAGCTGTTTTTT. This encodes CASSVDSDTGELFF.